Listed here are 27 T cell receptor beta chains from one sample, sequenced in a study of metastatic and nonmetastatic thyroid tumors. TCRdb re-called the PCR reads through MiXCR. There are 12,000 or so clones in the sample; 32% occur only once, and over 10% lies in the top ten. Treatment of any kind had been given to no patient before thyroid surgery. Sequenced input: tumor tissue. The receptor set was obtained from a female donor with papillary thyroid cancer or a benign thyroid nodule (not recorded which). Some clones in this sample may be carry-over from other donors' samples.

This clone is medium-sized by share. The CDR3 region is CASSTTGDGYEQYF. The CDR3 DNA follows: TGCGCCAGCAGCACAACAGGGGATGGTTACGAGCAGTACTTC. V is TRBV5-1 and J is TRBJ2-7, with 7 bases lining up with TRBD1. This CDR3 region has 14 residues. The ends lost 4 bases at V and 4 bases at J; junction bases unmatched: 8. Germline V gives CDR1 SGHRS, CDR2 YFSETQ.

This chain joins TRBV5-1 and TRBJ1-2, with 9 bases fitting TRBD1. V shed 0 bases and J 8 bases; nucleotides not matched to a gene: 8. Germline CDR1 is SGHRS and CDR2 is YFSETQ. CDR3 length equals 15 residues. The CDR3 DNA reads TGCGCCAGCAGCTTGGTATCCGGGACAGGGAGAGGCTACACCTTC. As protein: CASSLVSGTGRGYTF.

The genes are TRBV20-1 and TRBJ2-7; 8 bases align to TRBD1. There are 14 residues in the CDR3. The V and J ends lost 6 bases and 0 bases, in that order; junction bases with no gene match: 7. Germline V gene sequence: CDR1 DFQATT, CDR2 SNEGSKA (reference sequence). In nucleotides, the CDR3 is TGCAGTGCAACCTGGACAGGGAACTCCTACGAGCAGTACTTC. Its translation is CSATWTGNSYEQYF.

The chain carries TRBV24-1 and TRBJ2-2; the match to TRBD2 covers 10 bases. The germline V gene has CDR1 KGHDR and CDR2 SFDVKD. This CDR3 spans 17 amino acids. The V and J ends lost 5 bases and 1 base, in that order; junction bases with no gene match: 6. CDR3 nucleotide sequence: TGTGCCACCAGTGCCCCGGGACTAGCGAGGAACACCGGGGAGCTGTTTTTT. Residues: CATSAPGLARNTGELFF.

The chain couples TRBV2 to TRBJ1-5; D is unresolved. The germline gives CDR1 SNHLY, CDR2 FYNNEI. The length of the CDR3 is 17 residues. V lost 3 bases, J lost 0 bases, and 15 bases lay in between. The CDR3: CASSDGIYGYSNQPQHF. CDR3 bases: TGTGCCAGCAGTGACGGGATCTATGGCTATAGCAATCAGCCCCAGCATTTT.

This clone was observed a single time. This chain connects TRBV4-2 to TRBJ2-7; the D is unclear. The V end lost 0 bases, the J end lost 3 bases, and 6 bases lay between the germline ends. This CDR3 comprises 13 residues. Germline values: CDR1 LGHNA, CDR2 YNFKEQ. The CDR3 DNA sequence: TGTGCCAGCAGCCAAGAGAGGAGCTACGAGCAGTACTTC. Amino acid sequence: CASSQERSYEQYF.

The chain is built from TRBV29-1 and TRBJ2-7; D assignment may be TRBD1 or TRBD2 (5 bases each). The CDR3 contains 14 residues. Per germline, CDR1 SQVTM and CDR2 ANQGSEA. Trimming shortened V by 7 bases and J by 2 bases, and 18 bases separated the two germline ends. For the CDR3, the DNA is TGCAGCGCGGCCCGCTGGGGGTTCACCTACGAGCAGTACTTC. Translation gives CSAARWGFTYEQYF.

The rearrangement links TRBV6-1 to TRBJ2-7; D ambiguous. The CDR3 is made up of 15 amino acids. Trimming stripped 7 bases from V and 0 bases from J, with 16 bases between. Germline V CDR1 and CDR2: MNHNS, SASEGT. In DNA, the CDR3 is TGTGCCAGCACCAACGGTCCCCTAAGCTCCTACGAGCAGTACTTC. Translating it yields CASTNGPLSSYEQYF.

There are a few counts of this clone. V and J are TRBV6-5 and TRBJ1-2; a weak D match, TRBD1 (6 bases). The germline gives CDR1 MNHEY, CDR2 SVGAGI. V shed 0 bases and J shed 3 bases, with 11 bases lying between them. The CDR3 runs to 15 residues. The DNA for the CDR3 is TGTGCCAGCAGTTACTCCGACAGGATGCACTATGGCTACACCTTC. Translation gives CASSYSDRMHYGYTF.

This clone appeared a single time. The gene calls are TRBV20-1 and TRBJ2-7, with 9 bases lining up with TRBD2. V gave up 0 bases and J gave up 2 bases; unmatched junction bases: 8. The germline V gene has CDR1 DFQATT and CDR2 SNEGSKA (reference sequence). The CDR3 consists of 16 residues. CDR3 DNA sequence: TGCAGTGCTAGAGATCTAAATAGCGGGGGAACCTACGAGCAGTACTTC. Its translation: CSARDLNSGGTYEQYF.

At least ten counts were recorded for this clone. The V call is TRBV2, the J call TRBJ1-4; 7 bases are a match to TRBD1. Losses at the gene ends were 4 bases for V and 7 bases for J; bases not matched to a gene: 9. Germline values: CDR1 SNHLY, CDR2 FYNNEI. The CDR3 is 15 amino acids. The CDR3 protein is CASSARQGWVEKLFF. CDR3 sequence (DNA): TGTGCCAGCAGTGCTCGACAGGGTTGGGTTGAAAAACTGTTTTTT. Complete variable domain (other parts from reference TRBV2 and TRBJ1-4): EPEVTQTPSHQVTQMGQEVILRCVPISNHLYFYWYRQILGQKVEFLVSFYNNEISEKSEIFDDQFSVERPDGSNFTLKIRSTKLEDSAMYFCASSARQGWVEKLFFGSGTQLSVL.

This clone was recorded a few times. The chain uses TRBV12-3 or TRBV12-4 and TRBJ2-2; D is uncertain. The CDR3 consists of 13 residues. The V gene lost 7 bases and the J gene lost 5 bases, with 11 bases spanning the gap. The CDR3 protein is CASMWSWTGELFF. CDR3 bases: TGTGCCAGCATGTGGAGTTGGACCGGGGAGCTGTTTTTT.

The sample holds a few counts of this clone. In nucleotides, the CDR3 is TGTGCCAGTATTACACCTAGCGGGAAGTCCTACGAGCAGTACTTC. Protein sequence: CASITPSGKSYEQYF. The chain employs TRBV19 and TRBJ2-7; 9 bases map to TRBD2. V gave up 7 bases and J gave up 1 base; unmatched junction bases: 8. This CDR3 region has 15 residues. CDR1 and CDR2 (germline): LNHDA, SQIVND (reference sequence).

Remarks on this clone: It is likely a read error, because the conserved phenylalanine at the end of the CDR3 is missing. The genes are TRBV7-2 and TRBJ2-5; 10 bases map to TRBD1. Germline values: CDR1 SGHTA, CDR2 FQGNSA. This CDR3 has 14 residues. The CDR3 bases are TGTGCCAGCAGCTGGGGACAGGGGCAAGAGAACCAGTACTTA. Translation gives CASSWGQGQENQYL.

At least ten counts were recorded for this clone. This sequence joins TRBV4-3 and TRBJ2-1; 13 bases are a match to TRBD2. The CDR3 runs 17 residues. The junction had 6 bases not matched to a gene; V was cut back by 0 bases and J by 7 bases. Germline assignment: CDR1 LGHNA and CDR2 YSLEER. The CDR3 here is CASSQDRVTSGRNEQFF. The CDR3 coding sequence is TGCGCCAGCAGCCAAGATCGCGTGACTAGCGGGAGGAATGAGCAGTTCTTC.

Details on this clone: Possible read error: a much larger clone is one base away. The chain links TRBV12-3 or TRBV12-4 to TRBJ1-2; no firm D call. The CDR3 runs 11 residues. The V gene lost 4 bases and the J gene lost 8 bases, with 8 bases spanning the gap. The CDR3 protein is CASSSRVGYTF. CDR3 in DNA: TGTGCCAGCAGTTCTCGGGTAGGCTACACCTTC.

This clone has a handful of counts. The identical CDR3 is also encoded by other nucleotide sequences in the sample. The chain combines TRBV6-1 with TRBJ2-1; D is undetermined. Germline values: CDR1 MNHNS, CDR2 SASEGT. This CDR3 contains 13 residues. Trimming cost V 6 bases and J 16 bases, with 22 bases left between them. CDR3 protein: CASRLGQFNEQFF. The CDR3 DNA reads TGTGCCAGCAGACTGGGTCAGTTCAATGAACAATTCTTC.

Details on this clone: An end of the junction differs from the germline gene, which may be a read error. The gene calls are TRBV6-2 or TRBV6-3 and TRBJ2-1; 12 nucleotides match TRBD1. The CDR3 runs to 15 residues. Germline CDR1 is MNHEY and CDR2 is SVGEGT. The DNA for the CDR3 is TGTGCCAGCAGCCAGGGACAGGGGGCCTACAATGAGCAGTTATTC. Protein: CASSQGQGAYNEQLF.

This clone was found a few times. The genes are TRBV19 and TRBJ1-3; the D gene is possibly TRBD1 (5 bases). V lost 3 bases and J 0 bases, leaving 9 bases between the germline ends. CDR1 and CDR2 from the germline V gene are LNHDA and SQIVND (reference sequence). The CDR3 consists of 15 residues. The CDR3 sequence: CASSISGTSGNTIYF. Written as DNA, the CDR3 is TGTGCCAGTAGTATTTCGGGGACCTCTGGAAACACCATATATTTT.

This clone was detected ten times or more. V and J are TRBV28 and TRBJ2-1; TRBD2 agrees at 9 bases. V lost 8 bases to trimming and J lost 2 bases; unmatched junction nucleotides: 4. In germline, CDR1 is MDHEN, CDR2 SYDVKM. The CDR3 spans 14 residues. In nucleotides, the CDR3 is TGTGCCAGCGAGTCTAGCGGGACCTACAATGAGCAGTTCTTC. It encodes CASESSGTYNEQFF.

This clone is labeled as medium-sized. J is TRBJ1-5 and V is TRBV20-1, with TRBD1 matching 12 bases. The CDR3 covers 15 residues. Germline V gives CDR1 DFQATT, CDR2 SNEGSKA (reference sequence). Trimming cost V 5 bases and J 3 bases; bases outside gene matches: 5. The CDR3 region has the DNA TGCAGTGCTGCCGGGACAGGGGGCTTCAATCAGCCCCAGCATTTT. Residues: CSAAGTGGFNQPQHF.

V usage is TRBV5-1 and J usage is TRBJ1-1, with no clear D. Germline-derived CDR1 and CDR2 are SGHRS and YFSETQ. The CDR3 has 14 amino acids. V lost 0 bases and J 8 bases, leaving 14 bases between the germline ends. CDR3: CASSLAEAPGEAFF. Written as DNA, the CDR3 is TGCGCCAGCAGCTTGGCCGAGGCTCCCGGGGAAGCTTTCTTT.

Sample share makes this clone medium-sized. The chain employs TRBV25-1 and TRBJ1-4; D is ambiguous. CDR1 and CDR2 (germline): MGHDK, SYGVNS. The CDR3 has 15 residues. Trimming removed 5 bases at V and 7 bases at J, with 17 bases between. CDR3 nucleotide sequence: TGTGCCAGCAGTAGAAGCGGGCCATCTGGTGAAAAACTGTTTTTT. The encoded protein is CASSRSGPSGEKLFF.

Many counts were recorded for this clone. The CDR3: CASRGSTANEKLFF. Here the CDR3 DNA reads TGTGCCAGCAGGGGATCTACAGCTAATGAAAAACTGTTTTTT. This chain uses TRBV5-4 with TRBJ1-4; D remains unclear. The germline V gene encodes CDR1 SGHNT and CDR2 YYREEE (reference sequence). V lost 5 bases and J lost 3, with 11 bases in between. This CDR3 region has 14 residues.

This clone rates as medium-sized. The CDR3 reads CASSPGQLAGNTEAFF. As DNA, the CDR3 is TGTGCCAGCAGCCCAGGACAACTAGCAGGCAACACTGAAGCTTTCTTT. This chain joins TRBV12-3 or TRBV12-4 and TRBJ1-1; D perhaps matches TRBD1 (5 bases). The CDR3 runs 16 residues. Trimming removed 6 bases at V and 2 bases at J, with 19 bases between.

This clone turned up a few times. The CDR3 nucleotides are TGTGCCAGCAGTACAAGCCTAGCGGGAGGCTCCTACGAGCAGTACTTC. Its translation: CASSTSLAGGSYEQYF. This rearrangement joins TRBV6-2 or TRBV6-3 to TRBJ2-7, with 11 nucleotides matching TRBD2. Germline-derived CDR1 and CDR2 are MNHEY and SVGEGT. The CDR3 extends over 16 amino acids. V gave up 5 bases and J gave up 0 bases; unmatched junction bases: 6.

This clone was detected only a few times. J is TRBJ1-1 and V is TRBV25-1, with 7 bases lining up with TRBD1. With 4 bases clipped from V and 8 bases from J, the junction kept 7 bases outside the gene matches. The CDR3 is made up of 13 amino acids. Germline V gene sequence: CDR1 MGHDK, CDR2 SYGVNS. The CDR3: CASSAWTGVEAFF. The CDR3 DNA follows: TGTGCCAGCAGTGCCTGGACAGGAGTCGAAGCTTTCTTT.